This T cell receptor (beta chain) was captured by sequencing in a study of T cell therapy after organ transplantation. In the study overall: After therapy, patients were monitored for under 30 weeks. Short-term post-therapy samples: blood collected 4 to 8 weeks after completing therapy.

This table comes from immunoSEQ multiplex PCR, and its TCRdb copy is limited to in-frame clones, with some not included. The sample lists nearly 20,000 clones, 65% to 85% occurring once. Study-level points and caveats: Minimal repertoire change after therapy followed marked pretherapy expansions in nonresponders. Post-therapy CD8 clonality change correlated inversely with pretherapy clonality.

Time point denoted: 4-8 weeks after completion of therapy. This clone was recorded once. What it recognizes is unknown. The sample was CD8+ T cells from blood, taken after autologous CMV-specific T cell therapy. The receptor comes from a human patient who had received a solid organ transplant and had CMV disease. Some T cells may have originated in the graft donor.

The chain's CDR3 is CASSPGRQEAYEQYF. The CDR3 DNA reads as TGTGCCAGCAGTCCCGGGCGACAGGAGGCCTACGAGCAGTACTTC. The chain couples TRBV6-1 to TRBJ2-7; possible D gene TRBD1, 6 bases. The V gene lost 5 bases and the J gene lost 2 bases, with 16 bases spanning the gap. The CDR3 covers 15 residues. The V gene's germline CDR1 is MNHNS and CDR2 SASEGT.